The 21 T cell receptor beta chains below all came from one sample that was sequenced in a study of blood T cell repertoires in COVID-19. Data came from immunoSEQ multiplex PCR; TCRdb stores just in-frame clones and leaves some out. Here the sample spans 60,000 to 90,000 clones, 74% being singletons. Specimen: peripheral blood. The receptors originated from a human donor with acute or convalescent COVID-19. The donor label of this sample is uncertain.

This chain links TRBV5-5 with TRBJ1-1, with 9 nucleotides matching TRBD1. The CDR3 covers 15 residues. V lost 4 bases to trimming and J lost 1 base; unmatched junction nucleotides: 5. CDR1 and CDR2 from the germline V gene are SGHKS and YYEKEE (reference sequence). CDR3 residues: CASSPSTGGNTEAFF. CDR3 in DNA: TGTGCCAGCAGCCCGTCGACAGGGGGGAACACTGAAGCTTTCTTT.

This chain connects TRBV18 to TRBJ2-5; possible D gene TRBD2, 6 bases. V was cut by 0 bases and J by 8 bases, with 16 bases left in between. From germline, CDR1 is KGHSH and CDR2 LQKENI. The CDR3 length is 15 residues. The CDR3 nucleotides read TGTGCCAGCTCACCACCGGTCCCTCCGGGAGCCACCCAGTACTTC. Translation gives CASSPPVPPGATQYF.

This clone was detected a few times. CDR3 coding DNA: TGTGCCAGCAGTCCCGGCGGCGGCCCTAGCACAGATACGCAGTATTTT. As protein: CASSPGGGPSTDTQYF. The rearrangement joins TRBV27 to TRBJ2-3; D ambiguous. The CDR3 runs to 16 residues. The germline gives CDR1 MNHEY, CDR2 SMNVEV (reference sequence). Trimming stripped 5 bases from V and 0 bases from J, with 15 bases between.

This clone was seen just once. The chain links TRBV11-2 to TRBJ2-7; D may be TRBD2 (6 bases). The CDR3 covers 16 residues. Trimming pared 5 bases from V and 2 bases from J, leaving 19 bases between. Germline lookup yields CDR1 SGHAT and CDR2 FQNNGV. The DNA for the CDR3 is TGTGCCAGCAGCAACCTTCGGGCGGGGACCGCCTACGAGCAGTACTTC. Translation gives CASSNLRAGTAYEQYF.

This clone is a singleton in its sample. J is TRBJ2-3 and V is TRBV27; perhaps TRBD1 as D (5 bases). CDR1 MNHEY and CDR2 SMNVEV come from the germline V gene (reference sequence). V lost 3 bases and J lost 2, with 9 bases in between. There are 14 residues in the CDR3. This CDR3 reads CASSFTGPTDTQYF. CDR3 bases: TGTGCCAGCAGTTTCACAGGCCCCACAGATACGCAGTATTTT.

The chain employs TRBV7-3 and TRBJ2-1, with TRBD1 identical over 8 bases. The V and J ends lost 4 bases and 2 bases, in that order; junction bases with no gene match: 4. The CDR3 contains 15 residues. Per the germline V gene, CDR1 is SGHTA and CDR2 is FQGTGA. CDR3 coding DNA: TGTGCCAGCAGCTCTCAGGGGGCCACCTACAATGAGCAGTTCTTC. This sequence encodes CASSSQGATYNEQFF. The full variable domain, its missing parts supplied by reference TRBV7-3 and TRBJ2-1, is GAGVSQTPSNKVTEKGKYVELRCDPISGHTALYWYRQSLGQGPEFLIYFQGTGAADDSGLPNDRFFAVRPEGSVSTLKIQRTERGDSAVYLCASSSQGATYNEQFFGPGTRLTVL.

V usage is TRBV30 and J usage is TRBJ1-1; the match to TRBD1 covers 7 bases. CDR3 length: 14 amino acids. With 5 bases clipped from V and 1 base from J, the junction kept 7 bases outside the gene matches. Per the germline V gene, CDR1 is GTSNPN and CDR2 is SVGIG (reference sequence). Written as DNA, the CDR3 is TGTGCCTGGTGGTCTCAGGGGGGGAACACTGAAGCTTTCTTT. Residues: CAWWSQGGNTEAFF. The full variable domain, with the rest looked up from reference TRBV30 and TRBJ1-1, is SQTIHQWPATLVQPVGSPLSLECTVEGTSNPNLYWYRQAAGRGLQLLFYSVGIGQISSEVPQNLSASRPQDRQFILSSKKLLLSDSGFYLCAWWSQGGNTEAFFGQGTRLTVV.

The V and J genes are TRBV4-2 and TRBJ1-4; TRBD1 is a possible D gene (6 bases). V lost 2 bases and J lost 7, with 17 bases in between. Germline V gene sequence: CDR1 LGHNA, CDR2 YNFKEQ. This CDR3 region has 16 residues. This chain's CDR3 is CASSQLGGARSEKLFF. The CDR3 nucleotides are TGTGCCAGCAGCCAACTGGGGGGGGCGCGGAGTGAAAAACTGTTTTTT.

The chain is built from TRBV7-3 and TRBJ1-2, with 7 bases fitting TRBD1. CDR3 size: 13 residues. V was clipped by 4 bases and J by 8 bases; unmatched bases: 7. Germline CDR1 SGHTA, CDR2 FQGTGA. As DNA, the CDR3 is TGTGCCAGCAGCTACCTCACAGGGGCCGGCTACACCTTC. This translates into CASSYLTGAGYTF. Combining the CDR3 with reference TRBV7-3 and TRBJ1-2 gives the whole variable domain GAGVSQTPSNKVTEKGKYVELRCDPISGHTALYWYRQSLGQGPEFLIYFQGTGAADDSGLPNDRFFAVRPEGSVSTLKIQRTERGDSAVYLCASSYLTGAGYTFGSGTRLTVV.

This rearrangement joins TRBV7-8 to TRBJ1-1, with 9 bases lining up with TRBD1. CDR1 and CDR2 (germline): SGHVS, FQNEAQ. This CDR3 is 15 amino acids long. V shed 2 bases and J 5 bases; nucleotides not matched to a gene: 6. The CDR3 bases are TGTGCCAGCAGCTTAAGACAGGGGGTTTATACTGAAGCTTTCTTT. Translation: CASSLRQGVYTEAFF.

The chain couples TRBV4-2 to TRBJ2-2, with 9 positions matching TRBD1. Germline CDR1 LGHNA, CDR2 YNFKEQ. Unmatched junction bases numbered 3, after V lost 0 bases and J lost 1 base. The CDR3 consists of 17 residues. The CDR3 protein is CASSQEPGQGNTGELFF. The CDR3 bases are TGTGCCAGCAGCCAAGAACCGGGACAGGGGAACACCGGGGAGCTGTTTTTT.

This clone was recorded only once. The chain combines TRBV20-1 with TRBJ2-7, with 7 bases that match TRBD2. J lost 3 bases, V lost 3 bases, and 8 bases had no gene match. There are 14 residues in the CDR3. Germline CDR1 and CDR2: DFQATT and SNEGSKA (reference sequence). CDR3 bases: TGCAGTGCTAGTCGGCCTAGCGGCGGCTACGAGCAGTACTTC. Translated, it gives CSASRPSGGYEQYF.

The V gene is TRBV7-9, the J gene TRBJ2-5; 8 nucleotides line up with TRBD2. With 5 bases clipped from V and 5 bases from J, the junction kept 4 bases outside the gene matches. CDR3 length equals 13 residues. Germline V gene sequence: CDR1 SEHNR, CDR2 FQNEAQ (reference sequence). The CDR3 protein is CASSRSGTETQYF. The CDR3 DNA is TGTGCCAGCAGCCGTAGCGGGACTGAGACCCAGTACTTC.

In this sample, this clone turned up a few times. The J gene is TRBJ1-4, the V gene TRBV15; D is unresolved. Germline CDR1 and CDR2: LNHNV and YYDKDF (reference sequence). V gave up 0 bases and J gave up 8 bases, with 10 bases separating them. The CDR3 runs 14 residues. CDR3 nucleotides: TGTGCCACCAGCAGAGATGGTGGCTGGGAAAAACTGTTTTTT. It encodes CATSRDGGWEKLFF.

The gene calls are TRBV2 and TRBJ1-4, with 7 positions matching TRBD1. Germline V gives CDR1 SNHLY, CDR2 FYNNEI. Unmatched junction bases numbered 6, after V lost 9 bases and J lost 8 bases. The CDR3 has 12 amino acids. CDR3: CASRQGIEKLFF. The CDR3 region has the DNA TGTGCCAGTCGACAGGGTATCGAAAAACTGTTTTTT.

The gene calls are TRBV30 and TRBJ2-7; 10 bases align to TRBD1. The junction had 2 bases not matched to a gene; V was cut back by 3 bases and J by 6 bases. Germline V gene sequence: CDR1 GTSNPN, CDR2 SVGIG (reference sequence). The CDR3 is 12 residues long. CDR3 region: CAWSGTGVEQYF. The DNA for the CDR3 is TGTGCCTGGAGCGGGACAGGGGTCGAGCAGTACTTC.

The chain uses TRBV19 and TRBJ2-1; 10 bases fit TRBD2. The germline gives CDR1 LNHDA, CDR2 SQIVND (reference sequence). V was clipped by 6 bases and J by 2 bases; unmatched bases: 4. The CDR3 runs to 15 residues. CDR3 in DNA: TGTGCCAGTAGCCCTACTAGCGGGACCTACAATGAGCAGTTCTTC. Its protein product is CASSPTSGTYNEQFF.

This sequence joins TRBV7-3 and TRBJ1-2, with TRBD1 as a possible D gene (5 bases). Germline lookup yields CDR1 SGHTA and CDR2 FQGTGA. V lost 4 bases and J lost 7, with 10 bases in between. CDR3 length equals 12 residues. The CDR3 region has the DNA TGTGCCAGCAGCTCCCAGGGCCGTGGCTACACCTTC. The encoded protein is CASSSQGRGYTF.

The CDR3 region is CASSLTSGRVYEQYF. The CDR3 DNA reads TGTGCCAGCAGCTTGACTAGCGGGAGGGTCTACGAGCAGTACTTC. The chain joins TRBV7-8 to TRBJ2-7; 14 bases are shared with TRBD2. This CDR3 is built from 15 residues. Germline V CDR1 and CDR2: SGHVS, FQNEAQ. V was pared by 3 bases and J by 3 bases, with 1 base of the junction left unmatched.

This clone occurred a few times. This rearrangement joins TRBV13 to TRBJ2-1; D call uncertain. Germline CDR1 reads PRHDT; CDR2 reads FYEKMQ (reference sequence). This CDR3 region has 13 residues. The V and J ends lost 5 bases and 5 bases respectively, with 10 bases between them. CDR3 sequence (DNA): TGTGCCAGCAGCAATACTAATAACAATGAGCAGTTCTTC. Translated, it gives CASSNTNNNEQFF. Using reference TRBV13 and TRBJ2-1 for the parts outside the CDR3, the full variable domain is AAGVIQSPRHLIKEKRETATLKCYPIPRHDTVYWYQQGPGQDPQFLISFYEKMQSDKGSIPDRFSAQQFSDYHSELNMSSLELGDSALYFCASSNTNNNEQFFGPGTRLTVL.

This clone was observed many times. The chain has TRBV27 and TRBJ1-5; D may be TRBD1 (6 bases). The CDR3 is 17 amino acids. V dropped 8 bases and J dropped 0 bases, with 20 bases sitting between them. Germline V gene data show CDR1 as MNHEY and CDR2 as SMNVEV (reference sequence). For the CDR3, the DNA is TGTGCCAGCGGACCGGGACACCCCTCCTATAGCAATCAGCCCCAGCATTTT. Protein product: CASGPGHPSYSNQPQHF.